The next 12 T cell receptor beta chains were all read from a single sample in a study of cytomegalovirus exposure and HLA in healthy donors. PCR employed 60 Vbeta and 13 Jbeta primers. TCRdb's table, derived via immunoSEQ multiplex PCR, lists solely in-frame clones and lacks some. The sample shows some 150,000 clones, about 87% of them seen only once. Specimen: PBMCs. These receptors originate from a woman aged 30 to 39 in good health and CMV-seronegative.

The chain combines TRBV30 with TRBJ2-7; D is ambiguous. V dropped 3 bases and J dropped 0 bases, with 6 bases sitting between them. The CDR3 has 12 residues. Germline V gene sequence: CDR1 GTSNPN, CDR2 SVGIG (reference sequence). CDR3 protein: CAWSRDSYEQYF. DNA of the CDR3: TGTGCCTGGAGCCGAGACTCCTACGAGCAGTACTTC.

The chain combines TRBV6-5 with TRBJ2-3, with unresolved D. This CDR3 has 15 amino acids. Germline CDR1 and CDR2: MNHEY and SVGAGI. The V end was cut by 0 bases, the J end by 4 bases, with 11 bases between. The CDR3 is CASSYSSVSPDTQYF. The CDR3 DNA follows: TGTGCCAGCAGTTACTCGAGTGTGTCTCCAGATACGCAGTATTTT.

This clone was seen a few times. J is TRBJ1-1 and V is TRBV5-1, with D tentatively TRBD1 (5 bases). In germline, CDR1 is SGHRS, CDR2 YFSETQ. The CDR3 covers 15 residues. The V and J ends lost 7 bases and 3 bases respectively, with 19 bases between them. For the CDR3, the DNA is TGCGCCAGCCACCGTCTAGGGGCCTGGGACACTGAAGCTTTCTTT. It is translated as CASHRLGAWDTEAFF.

This chain links TRBV29-1 with TRBJ1-1; D remains ambiguous. Germline V CDR1 and CDR2: SQVTM, ANQGSEA. V was cut by 4 bases and J by 8 bases, with 17 bases left in between. The CDR3 loop spans 13 amino acids. CDR3 nucleotide sequence: TGCAGCGTTGTTCCCGGGGTTAGCACCGAAGCTTTCTTT. It is translated as CSVVPGVSTEAFF.

This clone appeared a single time. The V and J genes are TRBV7-2 and TRBJ2-7, with D uncertain. Trimming removed 7 bases at V and 3 bases at J, with 16 bases between. CDR1 is SGHTA, CDR2 FQGNSA, per germline. The CDR3 is 14 residues long. The CDR3 loop reads CASNTPKSGYEQYF. CDR3 DNA sequence: TGTGCCAGCAACACCCCCAAGTCAGGCTACGAGCAGTACTTC.

The chain has TRBV28 and TRBJ2-2, with 7 bases aligning to TRBD1. The CDR3 extends over 15 amino acids. Germline loops: CDR1 MDHEN, CDR2 SYDVKM. With V trimmed by 4 bases and J by 1 base, 3 bases remained unmatched. The CDR3 loop reads CASSSGQQNTGELFF. In DNA form, the CDR3 reads TGTGCCAGCAGTTCGGGACAGCAGAACACCGGGGAGCTGTTTTTT.

The chain uses TRBV28 and TRBJ1-5; no firm D call. V was cut by 5 bases and J by 1 base, with 9 bases left in between. The CDR3 sequence is 14 residues long. The V gene's germline CDR1 is MDHEN and CDR2 SYDVKM. The CDR3 is CASSPDLSNQPQHF. The CDR3 DNA reads TGTGCCAGCAGTCCAGATTTGAGCAATCAGCCCCAGCATTTT.

In regard to this clone: This specimen includes other DNA sequences encoding the same CDR3. The J gene is TRBJ2-5, the V gene TRBV7-2; no reliable D call. The CDR3 loop spans 11 amino acids. With 5 bases removed from V and 5 bases from J, the gap between germline ends came to 6 bases. Germline values: CDR1 SGHTA, CDR2 FQGNSA. The CDR3: CASSPQETQYF. The CDR3 bases are TGTGCCAGCAGCCCCCAGGAGACCCAGTACTTC.

The chain uses TRBV2 and TRBJ2-3; 8 bases are a match to TRBD1. J was trimmed by 4 bases and V by 4 bases; bases with no gene match: 7. The germline CDR1 and CDR2 sequences are SNHLY and FYNNEI. This CDR3 contains 15 residues. CDR3 loop: CASSGTGPGPDTQYF. As DNA, the CDR3 is TGTGCCAGCAGTGGGACAGGGCCTGGACCAGATACGCAGTATTTT.

Here the CDR3 reads CASSEYGQGLNYGYTF. The CDR3 DNA sequence: TGTGCCAGCAGCGAGTACGGACAGGGGCTTAACTATGGCTACACCTTC. V is TRBV7-9 and J is TRBJ1-2, with 9 bases aligning to TRBD1. Germline CDR1 is SEHNR and CDR2 is FQNEAQ (reference sequence). V lost 5 bases to trimming and J lost 1 base; unmatched junction nucleotides: 8. This CDR3 region has 16 residues.

This chain connects TRBV27 to TRBJ2-7; TRBD1 matches at 8 bases. In germline, CDR1 is MNHEY, CDR2 SMNVEV (reference sequence). The V segment lost 4 bases and the J segment 3 bases; nucleotides outside the gene matches: 2. This CDR3 region has 13 residues. CDR3 sequence: CASSYGQGYEQYF. CDR3 nucleotide sequence: TGTGCCAGCAGTTATGGACAGGGCTACGAGCAGTACTTC.

This clone was recorded only once. The rearrangement joins TRBV5-4 to TRBJ2-3; 7 bases line up with TRBD2. Germline V lookup: CDR1 SGHNT, CDR2 YYREEE (reference sequence). The J segment lost 6 bases and the V segment lost 3 bases, leaving 7 bases of the junction unmatched. This CDR3 has 14 amino acids. The CDR3 loop is CASSSQLGGDTQYF. CDR3 DNA: TGTGCCAGCAGCTCTCAACTGGGGGGGGATACGCAGTATTTT.